The rows below give T cell receptor beta chains drawn from one sample of a study of shared clonotypes between healthy human individuals. Some clones are missing from TCRdb's copy, which holds only in-frame ones; the method was immunoSEQ multiplex PCR. Counted here are under 750,000 clones, 72% occurring once; the ten biggest clones make up less than 2%. Sequenced input: memory CD4+ T cells sorted from blood. All receptors derive from a young woman in good health. Each CDR3 is given with its conserved first and last residue. Fields, in order: V gene, D gene, clone size, J gene, CDR3 DNA, CDR3 protein. The D gene is left open where the match is weak. Clone size is stated in some rows and not others, as once, few, many or a class when expanded.

V gene: TRBV29-1
D gene: -
clone size: -
J gene: TRBJ2-5
CDR3 DNA: TGCAGCGTTGATTTTGGAGGAAGCGAGGGGGAGACCCAGTACTTC
CDR3 protein: CSVDFGGSEGETQYF

V gene: TRBV10-3
D gene: TRBD2
clone size: few
J gene: TRBJ2-7
CDR3 DNA: TGTGCCATCAGTGAGGCGTTAGCGGGAGACCGCTCCTACGAGCAGTACTTC
CDR3 protein: CAISEALAGDRSYEQYF

V gene: TRBV18
D gene: TRBD1
clone size: -
J gene: TRBJ2-6
CDR3 DNA: TGTGCCAGCTCACCATCGACAGGGCAGGCCAACGTCCTGACTTTC
CDR3 protein: CASSPSTGQANVLTF

V gene: TRBV4-1
D gene: -
clone size: -
J gene: TRBJ2-3
CDR3 DNA: TGCGCCAGCAGCCAAGATTGGGACACCTCCACAGATACGCAGTATTTT
CDR3 protein: CASSQDWDTSTDTQYF

V gene: TRBV2
D gene: -
clone size: few
J gene: TRBJ1-2
CDR3 DNA: TGTGCCAGCAGGGCAGGCGGTAACTATGGCTACACCTTC
CDR3 protein: CASRAGGNYGYTF

V gene: TRBV2
D gene: -
clone size: few
J gene: TRBJ1-2
CDR3 DNA: TGTGCCAGCAGTGAAGAGTGGCCAGCTAACTATGGCTACACCTTC
CDR3 protein: CASSEEWPANYGYTF

V gene: TRBV7-9
D gene: -
clone size: once
J gene: TRBJ1-1
CDR3 DNA: TGTGCCAGCAGCTCCACAGGGCGGGAAGCTTTCTTT
CDR3 protein: CASSSTGREAFF

V gene: TRBV6-5
D gene: -
clone size: -
J gene: TRBJ2-3
CDR3 DNA: TGTGCCAGCAGAACCTTTGGGACCGGCACAGATACGCAGTATTTT
CDR3 protein: CASRTFGTGTDTQYF

V gene: TRBV28
D gene: -
clone size: -
J gene: TRBJ1-2
CDR3 DNA: TGTGCCAGCAGTTTCGGACAGTCGGTATATGGCTACACCTTC
CDR3 protein: CASSFGQSVYGYTF

V gene: TRBV7-9
D gene: TRBD1
clone size: -
J gene: TRBJ1-5
CDR3 DNA: TGTGCCAGCAGCTTAGCAGGGACAGGACCCAATCAGCCCCAGCATTTT
CDR3 protein: CASSLAGTGPNQPQHF

V gene: TRBV2
D gene: -
clone size: -
J gene: TRBJ2-1
CDR3 DNA: TGTGCCAGCAGGGACGAATACAATGAGCAGTTCTTC
CDR3 protein: CASRDEYNEQFF

V gene: TRBV5-1
D gene: TRBD1
clone size: few
J gene: TRBJ1-2
CDR3 DNA: TGCGCCAGCAGGCCGGGGACAGGGGGCAACTATGGCTACACCTTC
CDR3 protein: CASRPGTGGNYGYTF

V gene: TRBV27
D gene: TRBD1
clone size: -
J gene: TRBJ1-1
CDR3 DNA: TGTGCCAGCAGTCCCTTTCGGACAGGGAACACTGAAGCTTTCTTT
CDR3 protein: CASSPFRTGNTEAFF

V gene: TRBV7-9
D gene: TRBD2
clone size: -
J gene: TRBJ2-1
CDR3 DNA: TGTGCCAGCAGCTTGACTAGCGCAGACAATGAGCAGTTCTTC
CDR3 protein: CASSLTSADNEQFF

V gene: TRBV5-1
D gene: -
clone size: -
J gene: TRBJ2-4
CDR3 DNA: TGCGCCAGCAAAGGCTCCTTAGCCAAAAACATTCAGTACTTC
CDR3 protein: CASKGSLAKNIQYF